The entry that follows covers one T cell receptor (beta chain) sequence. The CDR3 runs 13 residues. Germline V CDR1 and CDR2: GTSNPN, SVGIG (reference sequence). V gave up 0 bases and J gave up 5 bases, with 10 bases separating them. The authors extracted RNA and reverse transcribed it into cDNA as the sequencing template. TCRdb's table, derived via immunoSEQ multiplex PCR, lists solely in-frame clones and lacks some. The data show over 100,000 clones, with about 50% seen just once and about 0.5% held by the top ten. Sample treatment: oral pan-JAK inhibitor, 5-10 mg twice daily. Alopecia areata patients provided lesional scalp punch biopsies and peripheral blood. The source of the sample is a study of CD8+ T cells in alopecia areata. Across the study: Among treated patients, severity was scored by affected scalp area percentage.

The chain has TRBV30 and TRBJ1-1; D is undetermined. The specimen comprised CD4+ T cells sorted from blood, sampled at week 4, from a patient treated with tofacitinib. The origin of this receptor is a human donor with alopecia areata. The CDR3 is CAWSVAWETEAFF. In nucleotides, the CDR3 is TGTGCCTGGAGTGTAGCCTGGGAGACTGAAGCTTTCTTT.